This T cell receptor (beta chain) was sequenced during a study of CD8 T cells in ankylosing spondylitis. Findings and limits, study-wide: For ankylosing spondylitis blood, a TCR beta motif of about eight highly homologous variants appeared characteristic. Peripheral blood held disease-linked clones only at relatively low frequency, and these were CD8+.

Making the TCR beta libraries involved quantitative 5'-RACE with molecular barcodes. Each CDR3 protein gets one entry after TCRdb re-called the 5' RACE reads with MiXCR. The sample records 180,000 or so distinct CDR3 sequences, roughly 12% being singletons. Trimming took 0 bases from V and 0 from J; bases not matched to a gene: 6. The CDR3 covers 18 residues. Germline lookup yields CDR1 MGHRA and CDR2 YSYEKL. Ten or more counts support this clonotype. Its matching antigen is unknown. Sequenced: blood, either unsorted or a sorted T cell fraction (not recorded which). The clonotype was recovered from a male donor with ankylosing spondylitis or in good health (not recorded which). The chain links TRBV4-1 to TRBJ2-3, with TRBD2 identical over 10 bases. The CDR3 reads CASSQDPTSGPSTDTQYF. Written as DNA, the CDR3 is TGCGCCAGCAGCCAAGATCCGACTAGCGGGCCTAGCACAGATACGCAGTATTTT.